The table lists the clone carrying this T cell receptor beta chain with a count of one. The antigen remains undetermined. The sample contains more than one DNA sequence encoding this CDR3. Deep was the level at which the assay was run. Each PCR replicate from the sorted subsets contained 150 to 250 ng DNA, which is about 30,000 T cell genomes. Some clones are missing from TCRdb's copy, which holds only in-frame ones; the method was immunoSEQ multiplex PCR. Among approximately 2,000,000 clones, approximately 92% were seen once, and the ten largest hold about 1.7%. CDR1 and CDR2 from the germline V gene are SGHAT and FQNNGV. The CDR3 has 12 amino acids. V was clipped by 1 base and J by 9 bases, with 7 bases between them. Only CD45RO-negative cells positively selected for CCR7 counted as naive CD8 cells, so terminally differentiated effector memory CD45RA+ cells were excluded. The record originates from a study of shared clonotypes between healthy human individuals. Overall study: CD4 naive cells filled three plates per donor, CD4 memory three, CD8 naive two and CD8 memory one. Study-level findings and limits: Larger estimated richness was generally recorded for naive subsets relative to memory subsets.

This TCR derives from a man aged 18-30 years in good health. Some clones in this sample may be carry-over from other donors' samples. The sample consisted of naive CD8+ T cells from PBMCs. The gene calls are TRBV11-2 and TRBJ2-1; D not resolved. The DNA of the CDR3 is TGTGCCAGCAGCTTAGTGCCCACTGAGCAGTTCTTC. Its translation: CASSLVPTEQFF.